Listed here are 5 T cell receptor beta chains from one sample, sequenced in a study of CD8+CD57+ T cells in acquired aplastic anemia. The authors sequenced patients whose flow cytometry had shown CD8+CD57+ cell expansion. Genomic DNA served as template for TCR beta VDJ and CDR3 profiling. TCRdb independently ran MiXCR on the reads; one entry per CDR3 protein. The data contain tens of thousands of distinct CDR3 sequences, 60% to 70% of them seen just once; the ten biggest clones take up 59%. The material sequenced was sorted CD4+, CD8+, or CD8+CD57+ T cells (not recorded which) from PBMCs. These receptors were taken from a human donor with aplastic anemia.

The rearrangement links TRBV2 to TRBJ1-1; TRBD1 matches at 9 bases. The CDR3 totals 14 residues. With 6 bases clipped from V and 5 bases from J, the junction kept 7 bases outside the gene matches. CDR1 SNHLY and CDR2 FYNNEI come from the germline V gene. This CDR3 reads CASRKTGGDTEAFF. CDR3 in DNA: TGTGCCAGCAGAAAGACAGGGGGTGATACTGAAGCTTTCTTT.

This clonotype was recorded a few times. The CDR3 loop is CASSHAGGTQYF. The CDR3 DNA follows: TGTGCCAGCAGCCACGCCGGAGGTACGCAGTATTTT. V gene TRBV14 combines with J gene TRBJ2-3; maybe TRBD2 (5 bases). This CDR3 is 12 amino acids long. The germline gives CDR1 SGHDN, CDR2 FVKESK. Deletions cut 3 bases from V and 8 bases from J, with 9 bases between.

The genes are TRBV19 and TRBJ1-2, with a weak D call TRBD1 (6 bases). The germline V gene encodes CDR1 LNHDA and CDR2 SQIVND (reference sequence). Trimming took off 4 bases at V and 2 bases at J, with 14 bases between the two ends. The CDR3 is 15 residues long. The CDR3 DNA is TGTGCCAGTAGTACTCCTCAGGGGAGAAACTATGGCTACACCTTC. Translated: CASSTPQGRNYGYTF.

The chain links TRBV2 to TRBJ1-1; D not resolved. In germline, CDR1 is SNHLY, CDR2 FYNNEI. The CDR3 totals 13 residues. The V end was cut by 3 bases, the J end by 2 bases, with 7 bases between. In nucleotides, the CDR3 is TGTGCCAGCAGTGACTATGGAAACACTGAAGCTTTCTTT. Residues: CASSDYGNTEAFF.

The genes are TRBV7-2 and TRBJ1-6; D gene ambiguous. The CDR3 has 10 amino acids. CDR1 and CDR2 from the germline V gene are SGHTA and FQGNSA. Trimming shortened V by 1 base and J by 15 bases, and 4 bases separated the two germline ends. DNA of the CDR3: TGTGCCAGCAGCTTAGTCGGCCTCCACTTT. Residues: CASSLVGLHF.